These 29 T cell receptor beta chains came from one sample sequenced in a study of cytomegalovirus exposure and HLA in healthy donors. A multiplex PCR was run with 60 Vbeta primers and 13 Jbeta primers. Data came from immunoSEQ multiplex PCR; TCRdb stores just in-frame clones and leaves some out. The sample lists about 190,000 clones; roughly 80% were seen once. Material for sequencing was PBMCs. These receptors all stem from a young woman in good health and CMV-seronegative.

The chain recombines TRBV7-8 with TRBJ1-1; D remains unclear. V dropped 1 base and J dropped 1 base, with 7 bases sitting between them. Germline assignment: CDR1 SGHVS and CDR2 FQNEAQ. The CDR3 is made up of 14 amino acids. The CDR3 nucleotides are TGTGCCAGCAGCTTAGTAGCGGGGAACACTGAAGCTTTCTTT. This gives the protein CASSLVAGNTEAFF.

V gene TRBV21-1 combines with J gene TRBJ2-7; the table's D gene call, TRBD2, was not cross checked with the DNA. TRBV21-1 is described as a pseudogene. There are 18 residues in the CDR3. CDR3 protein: CASSIPPCPGGRPYEQYF. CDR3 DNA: TGTGCCAGCAGCATCCCACCGTGCCCCGGAGGTAGGCCCTACGAGCAGTACTTC.

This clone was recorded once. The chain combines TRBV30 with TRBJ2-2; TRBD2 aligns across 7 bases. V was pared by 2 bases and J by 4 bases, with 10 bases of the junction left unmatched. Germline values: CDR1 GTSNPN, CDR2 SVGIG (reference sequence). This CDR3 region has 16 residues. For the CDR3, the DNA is TGTGCCTGGAGTACGGCGGGAGCGAGACGCACCGGGGAGCTGTTTTTT. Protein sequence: CAWSTAGARRTGELFF. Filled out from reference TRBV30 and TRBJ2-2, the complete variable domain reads SQTIHQWPATLVQPVGSPLSLECTVEGTSNPNLYWYRQAAGRGLQLLFYSVGIGQISSEVPQNLSASRPQDRQFILSSKKLLLSDSGFYLCAWSTAGARRTGELFFGEGSRLTVL.

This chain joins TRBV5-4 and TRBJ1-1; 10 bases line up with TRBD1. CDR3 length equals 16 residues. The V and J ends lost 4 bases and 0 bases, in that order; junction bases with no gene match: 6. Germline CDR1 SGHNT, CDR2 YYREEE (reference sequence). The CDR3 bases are TGTGCCAGCAGCCCCCGGGACAGGGGCCTGAACACTGAAGCTTTCTTT. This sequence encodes CASSPRDRGLNTEAFF.

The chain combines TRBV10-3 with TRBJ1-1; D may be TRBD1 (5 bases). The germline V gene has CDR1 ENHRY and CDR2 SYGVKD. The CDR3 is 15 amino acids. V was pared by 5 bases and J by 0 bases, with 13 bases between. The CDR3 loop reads CAISKQGTLNTEAFF. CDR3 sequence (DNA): TGTGCCATCAGTAAGCAGGGTACCCTGAACACTGAAGCTTTCTTT.

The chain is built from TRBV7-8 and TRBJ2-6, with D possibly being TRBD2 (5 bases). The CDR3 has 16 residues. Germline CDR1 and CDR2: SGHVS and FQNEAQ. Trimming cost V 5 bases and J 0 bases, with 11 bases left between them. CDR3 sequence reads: CASSPRAYSGANVLTF. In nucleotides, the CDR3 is TGTGCCAGCAGCCCGCGGGCCTACTCTGGGGCCAACGTCCTGACTTTC.

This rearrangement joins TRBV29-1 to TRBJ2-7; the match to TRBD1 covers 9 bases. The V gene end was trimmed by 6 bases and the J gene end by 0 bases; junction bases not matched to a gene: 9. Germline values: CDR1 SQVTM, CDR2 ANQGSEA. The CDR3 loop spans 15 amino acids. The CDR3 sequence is CSVSNRDRVSYEQYF. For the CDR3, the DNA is TGCAGCGTGTCGAATCGGGACAGGGTCTCCTACGAGCAGTACTTC.

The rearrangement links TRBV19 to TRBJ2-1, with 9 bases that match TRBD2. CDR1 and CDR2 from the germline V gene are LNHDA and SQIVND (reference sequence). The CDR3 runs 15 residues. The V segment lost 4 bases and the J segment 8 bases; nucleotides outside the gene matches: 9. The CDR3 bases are TGTGCCAGTAGTAGGGGGGGTAGCGGGAGTTATGAGCAGTTCTTC. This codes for CASSRGGSGSYEQFF.

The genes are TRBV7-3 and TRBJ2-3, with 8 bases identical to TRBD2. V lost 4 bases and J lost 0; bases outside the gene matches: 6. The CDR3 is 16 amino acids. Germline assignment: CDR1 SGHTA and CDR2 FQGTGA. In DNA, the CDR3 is TGTGCCAGCAGCTCGACCCCTAGCGGGAGCACAGATACGCAGTATTTT. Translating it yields CASSSTPSGSTDTQYF.

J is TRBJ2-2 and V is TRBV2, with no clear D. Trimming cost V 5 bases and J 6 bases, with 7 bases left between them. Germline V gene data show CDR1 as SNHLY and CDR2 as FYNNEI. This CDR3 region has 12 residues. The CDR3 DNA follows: TGTGCCAGCAGTAGCGCGGCCGGGGAGCTGTTTTTT. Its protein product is CASSSAAGELFF.

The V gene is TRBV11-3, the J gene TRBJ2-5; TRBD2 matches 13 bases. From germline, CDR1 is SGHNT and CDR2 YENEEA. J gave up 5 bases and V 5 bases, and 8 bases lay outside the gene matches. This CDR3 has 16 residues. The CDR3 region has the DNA TGTGCCAGCAGCCTAACTAGCGGGAGGGCCCGGGAGACCCAGTACTTC. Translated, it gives CASSLTSGRARETQYF.

The CDR3 reads CASRQTVQETQYF. The CDR3 nucleotides read TGTGCCAGTAGACAGACAGTGCAAGAGACCCAGTACTTC. J is TRBJ2-5 and V is TRBV19, with D perhaps TRBD1 (5 bases). Deletions cut 6 bases from V and 2 bases from J, with 10 bases between. CDR1 and CDR2 (germline): LNHDA, SQIVND (reference sequence). The CDR3 sequence is 13 residues long.

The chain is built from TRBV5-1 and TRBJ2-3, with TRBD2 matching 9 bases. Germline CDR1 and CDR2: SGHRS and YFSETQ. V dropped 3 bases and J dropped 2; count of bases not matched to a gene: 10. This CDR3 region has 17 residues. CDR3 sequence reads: CASSSTISGSFTDTQYF. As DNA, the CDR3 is TGCGCCAGCAGCTCCACCATTAGCGGGAGTTTCACAGATACGCAGTATTTT.

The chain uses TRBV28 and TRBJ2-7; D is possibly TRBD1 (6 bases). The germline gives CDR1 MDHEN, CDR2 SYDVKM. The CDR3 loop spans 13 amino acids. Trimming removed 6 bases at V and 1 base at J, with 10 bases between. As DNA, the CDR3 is TGTGCCAGCAGAGGGACAAAATCCTACGAGCAGTACTTC. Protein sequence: CASRGTKSYEQYF.

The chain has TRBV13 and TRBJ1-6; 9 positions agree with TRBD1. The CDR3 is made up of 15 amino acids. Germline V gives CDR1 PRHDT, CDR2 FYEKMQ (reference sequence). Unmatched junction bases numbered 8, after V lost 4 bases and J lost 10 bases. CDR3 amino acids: CASSYSGTGNSPLHF. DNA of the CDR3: TGTGCCAGCAGCTACTCCGGGACAGGGAACTCACCCCTCCACTTT. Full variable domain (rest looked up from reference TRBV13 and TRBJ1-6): AAGVIQSPRHLIKEKRETATLKCYPIPRHDTVYWYQQGPGQDPQFLISFYEKMQSDKGSIPDRFSAQQFSDYHSELNMSSLELGDSALYFCASSYSGTGNSPLHFGNGTRLTVT.

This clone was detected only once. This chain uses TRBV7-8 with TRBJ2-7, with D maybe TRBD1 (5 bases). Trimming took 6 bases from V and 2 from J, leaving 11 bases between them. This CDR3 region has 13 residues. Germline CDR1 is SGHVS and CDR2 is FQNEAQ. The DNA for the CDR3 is TGTGCCAGCAGTTCCGACAGCCCCTACGAGCAGTACTTC. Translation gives CASSSDSPYEQYF.

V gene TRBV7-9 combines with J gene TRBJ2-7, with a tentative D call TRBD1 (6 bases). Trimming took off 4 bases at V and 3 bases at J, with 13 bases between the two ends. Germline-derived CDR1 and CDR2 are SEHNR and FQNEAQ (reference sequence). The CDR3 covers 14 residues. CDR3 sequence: CASSSKQGDYEQYF. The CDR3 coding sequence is TGTGCCAGCAGCTCGAAACAGGGTGACTACGAGCAGTACTTC.

CDR3 in amino acids: CASSITGDTGELFF. The CDR3 region has the DNA TGTGCCAGTAGTATCACAGGGGACACCGGGGAGCTGTTTTTT. The chain links TRBV19 to TRBJ2-2, with 7 bases that match TRBD1. In germline, CDR1 is LNHDA, CDR2 SQIVND (reference sequence). The CDR3 contains 14 residues. The J segment lost 3 bases and the V segment lost 3 bases, leaving 1 base of the junction unmatched.

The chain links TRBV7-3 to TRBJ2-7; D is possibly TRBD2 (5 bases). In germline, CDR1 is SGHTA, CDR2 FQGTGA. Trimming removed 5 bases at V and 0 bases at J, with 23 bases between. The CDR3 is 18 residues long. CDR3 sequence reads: CASSPPSRGRRPSYEQYF. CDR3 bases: TGTGCCAGCAGCCCCCCCAGCCGCGGGCGGAGGCCCTCCTACGAGCAGTACTTC. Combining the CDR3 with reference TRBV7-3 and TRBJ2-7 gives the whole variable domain GAGVSQTPSNKVTEKGKYVELRCDPISGHTALYWYRQSLGQGPEFLIYFQGTGAADDSGLPNDRFFAVRPEGSVSTLKIQRTERGDSAVYLCASSPPSRGRRPSYEQYFGPGTRLTVT.

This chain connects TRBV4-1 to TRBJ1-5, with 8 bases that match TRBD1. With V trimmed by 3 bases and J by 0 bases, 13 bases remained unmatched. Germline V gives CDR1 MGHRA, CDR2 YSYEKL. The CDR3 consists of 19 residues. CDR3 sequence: CASSQDDRGPRYSNQPQHF. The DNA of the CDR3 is TGCGCCAGCAGCCAGGACGACAGGGGACCCCGATATAGCAATCAGCCCCAGCATTTT.

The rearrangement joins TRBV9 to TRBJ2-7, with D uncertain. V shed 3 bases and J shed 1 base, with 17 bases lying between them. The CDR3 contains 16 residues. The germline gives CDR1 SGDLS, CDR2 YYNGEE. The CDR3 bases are TGTGCCAGCAGCGCCCACAACCCTGGCAGTTCCTACGAGCAGTACTTC. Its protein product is CASSAHNPGSSYEQYF.

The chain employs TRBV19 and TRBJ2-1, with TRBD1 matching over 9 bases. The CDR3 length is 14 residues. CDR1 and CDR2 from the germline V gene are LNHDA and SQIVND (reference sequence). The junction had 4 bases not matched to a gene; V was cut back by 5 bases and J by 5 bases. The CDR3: CASSLQGANNEQFF. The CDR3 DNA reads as TGTGCCAGTAGTCTACAGGGGGCGAACAATGAGCAGTTCTTC.

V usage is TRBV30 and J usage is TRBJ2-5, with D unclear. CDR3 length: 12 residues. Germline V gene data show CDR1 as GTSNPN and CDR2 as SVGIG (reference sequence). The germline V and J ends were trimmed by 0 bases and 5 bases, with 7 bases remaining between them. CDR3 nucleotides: TGTGCCTGGAGTGTACTGCGGGAGACCCAGTACTTC. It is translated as CAWSVLRETQYF.

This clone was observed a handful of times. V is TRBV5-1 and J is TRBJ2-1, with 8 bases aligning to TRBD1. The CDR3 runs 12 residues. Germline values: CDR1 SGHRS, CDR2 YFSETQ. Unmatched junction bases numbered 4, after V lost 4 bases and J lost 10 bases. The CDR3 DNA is TGCGCCAGCAGCGCGACAGGGGAAGAGCAGTTCTTC. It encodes CASSATGEEQFF.

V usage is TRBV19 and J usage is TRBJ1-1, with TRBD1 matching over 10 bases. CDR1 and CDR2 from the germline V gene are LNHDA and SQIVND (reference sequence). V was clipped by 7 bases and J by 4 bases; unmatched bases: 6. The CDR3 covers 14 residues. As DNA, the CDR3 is TGTGCCAGTACCCCGGGACAGGGGCCCACTGAAGCTTTCTTT. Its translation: CASTPGQGPTEAFF.

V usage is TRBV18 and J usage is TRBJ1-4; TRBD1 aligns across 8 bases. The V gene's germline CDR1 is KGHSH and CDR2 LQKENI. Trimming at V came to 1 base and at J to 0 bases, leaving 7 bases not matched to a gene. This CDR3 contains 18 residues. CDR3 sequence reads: CASSPLPGQAATNEKLFF. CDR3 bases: TGTGCCAGCTCACCACTACCGGGACAGGCTGCAACTAATGAAAAACTGTTTTTT.

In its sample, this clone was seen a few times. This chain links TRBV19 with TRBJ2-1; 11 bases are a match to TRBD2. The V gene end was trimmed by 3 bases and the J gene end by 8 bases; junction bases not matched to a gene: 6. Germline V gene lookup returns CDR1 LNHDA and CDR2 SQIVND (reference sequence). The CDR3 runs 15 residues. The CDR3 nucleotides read TGTGCCAGTAGTATTAGCGGGAGGGCCTTCTATGAGCAGTTCTTC. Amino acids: CASSISGRAFYEQFF.

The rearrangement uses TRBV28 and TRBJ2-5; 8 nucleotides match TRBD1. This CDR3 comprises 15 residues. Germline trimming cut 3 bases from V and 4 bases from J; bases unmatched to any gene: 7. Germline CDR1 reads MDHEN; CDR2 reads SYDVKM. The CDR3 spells CASSFVPGQGETQYF. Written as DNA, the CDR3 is TGTGCCAGCAGTTTCGTCCCCGGACAGGGAGAGACCCAGTACTTC. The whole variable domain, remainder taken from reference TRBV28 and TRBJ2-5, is DVKVTQSSRYLVKRTGEKVFLECVQDMDHENMFWYRQDPGLGLRLIYFSYDVKMKEKGDIPEGYSVSREKKERFSLILESASTNQTSMYLCASSFVPGQGETQYFGPGTRLLVL.

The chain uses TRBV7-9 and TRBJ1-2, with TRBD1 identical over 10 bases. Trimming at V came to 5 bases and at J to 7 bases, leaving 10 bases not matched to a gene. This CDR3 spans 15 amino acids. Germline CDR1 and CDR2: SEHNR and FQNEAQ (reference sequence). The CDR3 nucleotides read TGTGCCAGCAGCACACGACGGGACAGGGGTACTGGCTACACCTTC. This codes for CASSTRRDRGTGYTF. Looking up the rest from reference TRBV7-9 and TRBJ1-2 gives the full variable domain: DTGVSQNPRHKITKRGQNVTFRCDPISEHNRLYWYRQTLGQGPEFLTYFQNEAQLEKSRLLSDRFSAERPKGSFSTLEIQRTEQGDSAMYLCASSTRRDRGTGYTFGSGTRLTVV.